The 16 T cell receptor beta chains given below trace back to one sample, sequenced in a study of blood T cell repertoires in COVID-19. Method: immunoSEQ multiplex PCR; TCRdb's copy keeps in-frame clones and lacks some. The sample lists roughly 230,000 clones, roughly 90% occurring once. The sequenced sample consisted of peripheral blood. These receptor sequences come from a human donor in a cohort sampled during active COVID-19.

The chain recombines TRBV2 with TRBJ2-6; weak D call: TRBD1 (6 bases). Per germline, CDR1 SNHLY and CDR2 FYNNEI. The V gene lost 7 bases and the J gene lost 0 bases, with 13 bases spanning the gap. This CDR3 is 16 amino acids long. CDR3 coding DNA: TGTGCCAGCATCCACAGGGTTTACTCTGGGGCCAACGTCCTGACTTTC. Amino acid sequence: CASIHRVYSGANVLTF.

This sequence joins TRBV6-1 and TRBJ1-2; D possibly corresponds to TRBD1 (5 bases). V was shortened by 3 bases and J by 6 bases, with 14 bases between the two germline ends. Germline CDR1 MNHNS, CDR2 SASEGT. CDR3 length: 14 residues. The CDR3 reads CASSEAGGSDGYTF. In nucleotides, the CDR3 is TGTGCCAGCAGTGAGGCGGGGGGATCGGATGGCTACACCTTC.

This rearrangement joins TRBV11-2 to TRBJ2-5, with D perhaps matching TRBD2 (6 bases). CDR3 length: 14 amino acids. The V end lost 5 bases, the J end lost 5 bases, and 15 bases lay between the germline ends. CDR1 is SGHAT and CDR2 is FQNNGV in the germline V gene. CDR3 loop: CASSHDRGMETQYF. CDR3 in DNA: TGTGCCAGCAGCCACGACCGGGGGATGGAGACCCAGTACTTC.

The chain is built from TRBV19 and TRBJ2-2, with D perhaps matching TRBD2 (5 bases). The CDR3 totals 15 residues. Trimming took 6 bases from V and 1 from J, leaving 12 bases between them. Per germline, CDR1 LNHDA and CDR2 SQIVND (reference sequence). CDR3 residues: CASSPARVNTGELFF. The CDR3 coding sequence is TGTGCCAGTAGCCCCGCGCGGGTGAACACCGGGGAGCTGTTTTTT.

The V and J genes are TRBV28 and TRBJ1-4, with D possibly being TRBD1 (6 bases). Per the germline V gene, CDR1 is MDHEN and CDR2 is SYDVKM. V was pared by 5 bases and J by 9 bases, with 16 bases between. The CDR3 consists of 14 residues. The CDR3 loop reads CASSPPVRGKKLFF. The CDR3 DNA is TGTGCCAGCAGTCCCCCCGTGAGGGGGAAAAAACTGTTTTTT.

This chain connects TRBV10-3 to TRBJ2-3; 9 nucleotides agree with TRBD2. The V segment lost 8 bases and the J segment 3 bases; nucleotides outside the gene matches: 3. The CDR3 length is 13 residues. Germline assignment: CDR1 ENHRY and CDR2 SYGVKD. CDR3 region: CAISSGVTDTQYF. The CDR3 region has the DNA TGTGCCATCTCTAGCGGGGTGACAGATACGCAGTATTTT.

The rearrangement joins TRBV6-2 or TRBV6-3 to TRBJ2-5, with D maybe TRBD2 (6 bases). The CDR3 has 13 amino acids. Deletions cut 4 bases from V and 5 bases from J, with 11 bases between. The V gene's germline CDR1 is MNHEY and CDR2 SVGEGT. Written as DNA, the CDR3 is TGTGCCAGCAGTTGGGGGGAGTGGGAGACCCAGTACTTC. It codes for CASSWGEWETQYF.

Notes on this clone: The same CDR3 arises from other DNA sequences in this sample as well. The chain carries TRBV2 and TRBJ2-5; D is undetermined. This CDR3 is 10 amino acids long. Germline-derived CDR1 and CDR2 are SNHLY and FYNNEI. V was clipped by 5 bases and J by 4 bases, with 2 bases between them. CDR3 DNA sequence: TGTGCCAGCAGTCTAGAGACCCAGTACTTC. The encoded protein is CASSLETQYF.

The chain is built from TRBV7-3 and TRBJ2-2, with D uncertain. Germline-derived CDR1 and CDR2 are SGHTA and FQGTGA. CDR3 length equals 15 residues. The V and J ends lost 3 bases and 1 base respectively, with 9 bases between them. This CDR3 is CASSFSAGNTGELFF. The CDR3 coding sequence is TGTGCCAGCAGCTTTTCGGCAGGGAACACCGGGGAGCTGTTTTTT.

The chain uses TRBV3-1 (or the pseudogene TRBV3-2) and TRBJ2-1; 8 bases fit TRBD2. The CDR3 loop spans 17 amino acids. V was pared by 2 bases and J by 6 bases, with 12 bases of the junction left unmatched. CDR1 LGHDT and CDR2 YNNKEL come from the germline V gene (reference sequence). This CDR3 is CASSQLGLAGILNEQFF. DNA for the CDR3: TGTGCCAGCAGCCAACTGGGCCTAGCGGGTATCCTCAATGAGCAGTTCTTC.

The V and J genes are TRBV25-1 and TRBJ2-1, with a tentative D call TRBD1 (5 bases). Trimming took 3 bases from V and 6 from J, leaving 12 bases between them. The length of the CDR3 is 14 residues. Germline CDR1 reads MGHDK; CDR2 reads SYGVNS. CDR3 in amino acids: CASSDRREINEQFF. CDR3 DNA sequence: TGTGCCAGCAGTGATCGCAGGGAAATCAATGAGCAGTTCTTC.

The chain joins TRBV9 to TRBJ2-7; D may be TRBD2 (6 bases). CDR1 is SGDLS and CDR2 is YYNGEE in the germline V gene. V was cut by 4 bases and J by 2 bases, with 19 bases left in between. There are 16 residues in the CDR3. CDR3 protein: CASSPGSAGTPYEQYF. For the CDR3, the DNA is TGTGCCAGCAGCCCCGGGTCTGCGGGGACCCCCTACGAGCAGTACTTC.

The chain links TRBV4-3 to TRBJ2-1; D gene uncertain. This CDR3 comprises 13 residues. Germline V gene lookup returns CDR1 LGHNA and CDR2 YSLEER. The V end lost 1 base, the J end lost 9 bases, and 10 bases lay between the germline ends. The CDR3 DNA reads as TGCGCCAGCAGCCAAGTCCCCACGGGTGAGCAGTTCTTC. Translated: CASSQVPTGEQFF.

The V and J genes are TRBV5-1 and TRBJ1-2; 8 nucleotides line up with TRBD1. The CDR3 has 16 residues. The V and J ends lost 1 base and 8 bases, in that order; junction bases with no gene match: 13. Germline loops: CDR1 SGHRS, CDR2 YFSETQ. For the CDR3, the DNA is TGCGCCAGCAGCTTGTATGTCGGACAGGGATTAGTCGGCTACACCTTC. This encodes CASSLYVGQGLVGYTF.

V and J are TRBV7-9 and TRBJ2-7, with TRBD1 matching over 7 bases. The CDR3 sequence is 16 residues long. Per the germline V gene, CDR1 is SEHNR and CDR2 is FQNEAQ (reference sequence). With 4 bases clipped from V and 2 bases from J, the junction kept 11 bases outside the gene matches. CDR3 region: CASSYDWTGSTYEQYF. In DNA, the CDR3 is TGTGCCAGCAGCTACGATTGGACAGGTTCTACCTACGAGCAGTACTTC.

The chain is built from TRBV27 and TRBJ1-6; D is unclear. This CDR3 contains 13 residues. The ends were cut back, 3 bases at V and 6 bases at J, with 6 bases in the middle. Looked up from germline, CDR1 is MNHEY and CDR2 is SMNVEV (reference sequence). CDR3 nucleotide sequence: TGTGCCAGCAGTTTGGGCTTTAATTCACCCCTCCACTTT. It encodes CASSLGFNSPLHF.